The 28 T cell receptor beta chains given below trace back to one sample, sequenced in a study of cytomegalovirus exposure and HLA in healthy donors. In the PCR, 60 Vbeta and 13 Jbeta primers were used. Measured with immunoSEQ multiplex PCR; TCRdb has only the in-frame clones, and not every one. Of about 170,000 clones in the sample, 65% to 75% were seen once. Sequencing input: PBMCs. The source of these receptors is a girl aged 10 to 17 in good health and CMV-seronegative.

Worth noting for this clone: An end of the junction does not agree with germline; a read error may underlie this. The CDR3 sequence: CAWSLNGDSPLHF. In nucleotides, the CDR3 is TGTGCCTGGAGCCTGAACGGAGATTCACCCCTTCACTTT. The V and J genes are TRBV30 and TRBJ1-6; D is undetermined. Germline loops: CDR1 GTSNPN, CDR2 SVGIG (reference sequence). This CDR3 is built from 13 residues. Filled out from reference TRBV30 and TRBJ1-6, the complete variable domain reads SQTIHQWPATLVQPVGSPLSLECTVEGTSNPNLYWYRQAAGRGLQLLFYSVGIGQISSEVPQNLSASRPQDRQFILSSKKLLLSDSGFYLCAWSLNGDSPLHFGNGTRLTVT.

The genes are TRBV6-5 and TRBJ1-6, with TRBD1 as a possible D gene (5 bases). Trimming took off 2 bases at V and 9 bases at J, with 5 bases between the two ends. CDR3 length equals 12 residues. The germline V gene encodes CDR1 MNHEY and CDR2 SVGAGI. The CDR3 protein is CASSYGASPLHF. DNA for the CDR3: TGTGCCAGCAGTTACGGGGCTTCACCCCTCCACTTT.

The rearrangement uses TRBV30 and TRBJ1-3; 9 bases match TRBD1. J lost 9 bases, V lost 8 bases, and 14 bases had no gene match. This CDR3 has 14 amino acids. Looked up from germline, CDR1 is GTSNPN and CDR2 is SVGIG (reference sequence). The CDR3 nucleotides are TGTGCCCGGAACCACGGGACAGGGAGTAGCACCATATATTTT. Translation gives CARNHGTGSSTIYF.

The chain carries TRBV6-5 and TRBJ1-2; no firm D call. V dropped 0 bases and J dropped 7 bases, with 9 bases sitting between them. The CDR3 spans 13 residues. Germline assignment: CDR1 MNHEY and CDR2 SVGAGI. CDR3 nucleotide sequence: TGTGCCAGCAGTTACTCGCAGAGGGCTGGCTACACCTTC. Translating gives CASSYSQRAGYTF.

This clone was counted a single time. The rearrangement uses TRBV9 and TRBJ2-3; 13 nucleotides align to TRBD2. The V gene's germline CDR1 is SGDLS and CDR2 YYNGEE. This CDR3 has 14 residues. Trimming at V came to 7 bases and at J to 8 bases, leaving 7 bases not matched to a gene. The CDR3 DNA is TGTGCCAGCGGAGGGACTAGCGGGGACATTACGCAGTATTTT. Protein sequence: CASGGTSGDITQYF. The complete variable domain, with remaining parts taken from reference TRBV9 and TRBJ2-3, reads DSGVTQTPKHLITATGQRVTLRCSPRSGDLSVYWYQQSLDQGLQFLIQYYNGEERAKGNILERFSAQQFPDLHSELNLSSLELGDSALYFCASGGTSGDITQYFGPGTRLTVL.

V and J are TRBV7-6 and TRBJ1-3; D uncertain. Germline V gene lookup returns CDR1 SGHVS and CDR2 FNYEAQ. The ends were cut back, 1 base at V and 0 bases at J, with 13 bases in the middle. The CDR3 totals 17 residues. The chain's CDR3 is CASSLGALRDSGNTIYF. For the CDR3, the DNA is TGTGCCAGCAGCTTAGGGGCCTTGAGAGACTCTGGAAACACCATATATTTT.

V gene TRBV7-9 combines with J gene TRBJ2-1; the match to TRBD2 covers 7 bases. The CDR3 length is 12 residues. Germline assignment: CDR1 SEHNR and CDR2 FQNEAQ (reference sequence). V lost 1 base and J lost 15; bases outside the gene matches: 6. The CDR3 sequence is CASSLGGTKWFF. The DNA for the CDR3 is TGTGCCAGCAGCTTAGGAGGGACTAAGTGGTTCTTC.

The chain is built from TRBV19 and TRBJ1-1, with D uncertain. This CDR3 comprises 11 residues. Trimming cost V 7 bases and J 0 bases, with 3 bases left between them. CDR1 is LNHDA and CDR2 is SQIVND in the germline V gene (reference sequence). The CDR3 DNA reads as TGTGCCAGTAACATGAACACTGAAGCTTTCTTT. Protein sequence: CASNMNTEAFF.

This rearrangement joins TRBV29-1 to TRBJ2-5; a possible D gene is TRBD1 (5 bases). The tail of the sequence fits TRBJ2-7 better, so the J call may be wrong. This CDR3 region has 12 residues. Per germline, CDR1 SQVTM and CDR2 ANQGSEA. The CDR3 region is CSVQLTVYEQYF. CDR3 nucleotide sequence: TGCAGCGTCCAACTGACAGTCTACGAGCAGTACTTC.

V usage is TRBV6-1 and J usage is TRBJ1-2, with D possibly TRBD1 on 6 matching bases. Trimming removed 3 bases from V and 4 bases from J, with 21 bases in between. The CDR3 is 17 amino acids. Germline-derived CDR1 and CDR2 are MNHNS and SASEGT. The CDR3 DNA sequence: TGTGCCAGCAGTGACCGCCCCCCAGGGGTGAAGGGCTATGGCTACACCTTC. This translates into CASSDRPPGVKGYGYTF.

The chain couples TRBV4-1 to TRBJ1-6; D is perhaps TRBD1 (5 bases). The germline CDR1 and CDR2 sequences are MGHRA and YSYEKL. Trimming took off 1 base at V and 9 bases at J, with 16 bases between the two ends. CDR3 length: 16 amino acids. CDR3 DNA sequence: TGCGCCAGCAGCCAAGTGGGTGGGGCAACAGGTTCACCCCTCCACTTT. Protein product: CASSQVGGATGSPLHF.

The chain uses TRBV25-1 and TRBJ1-1; a possible D gene is TRBD1 (5 bases). V was trimmed by 3 bases and J by 8 bases, leaving 13 bases between them. In germline, CDR1 is MGHDK, CDR2 SYGVNS. The CDR3 spans 13 residues. CDR3 bases: TGTGCCAGCAGTGAGGGGGGGGGAAGGGAAGCTTTCTTT. This translates into CASSEGGGREAFF.

The rearrangement links TRBV30 to TRBJ2-2, with TRBD2 matching 15 bases. Germline V gene data show CDR1 as GTSNPN and CDR2 as SVGIG (reference sequence). The CDR3 totals 15 residues. Trimming removed 5 bases from V and 7 bases from J; junction bases left unmatched: 5. The CDR3 is CAWGLAGGQVGELFF. CDR3 in DNA: TGTGCCTGGGGACTAGCGGGGGGGCAGGTCGGGGAGCTGTTTTTT. Looking up the rest from reference TRBV30 and TRBJ2-2 gives the full variable domain: SQTIHQWPATLVQPVGSPLSLECTVEGTSNPNLYWYRQAAGRGLQLLFYSVGIGQISSEVPQNLSASRPQDRQFILSSKKLLLSDSGFYLCAWGLAGGQVGELFFGEGSRLTVL.

This clone occurred a few times. The CDR3 DNA sequence: TGCGCCAGCAGATCACTTGAAAGAGATACGCAGTATTTT. It codes for CASRSLERDTQYF. The V call is TRBV5-1, the J call TRBJ2-3; D remains ambiguous. The CDR3 loop spans 13 amino acids. Between the trimmed V and J ends, which lost 5 bases and 5 bases, there was a span of 12 bases. Germline V lookup: CDR1 SGHRS, CDR2 YFSETQ.

The rearrangement links TRBV28 to TRBJ1-6; D remains unclear. CDR1 MDHEN and CDR2 SYDVKM come from the germline V gene. The CDR3 is made up of 15 amino acids. The V end lost 10 bases, the J end lost 9 bases, and 22 bases lay between the germline ends. The CDR3, as DNA: TGTGCCACCCAAACTCTCCGCGGGATAGTTTCACCCCTCCACTTT. It codes for CATQTLRGIVSPLHF.

The CDR3 is CASRGGAGLGQPQHF. Written as DNA, the CDR3 is TGTGCCAGCAGAGGGGGGGCAGGGCTAGGGCAGCCCCAGCATTTT. This sequence joins TRBV6-5 and TRBJ1-5; weak D call: TRBD1 (6 bases). Per germline, CDR1 MNHEY and CDR2 SVGAGI. The CDR3 is 15 amino acids. V shed 6 bases and J shed 7 bases, with 19 bases lying between them.

The chain carries TRBV7-7 and TRBJ2-1; D possibly corresponds to TRBD2 (6 bases). Germline CDR1 and CDR2: SSHAT and FNYEAQ (reference sequence). The CDR3 length is 14 residues. The V gene lost 3 bases and the J gene lost 6 bases, with 12 bases spanning the gap. CDR3: CASSLGPEGNEQFF. In nucleotides, the CDR3 is TGTGCCAGCAGCTTGGGACCGGAGGGCAATGAGCAGTTCTTC.

This chain connects TRBV6-1 to TRBJ1-6; 9 nucleotides match TRBD1. V was clipped by 1 base and J by 7 bases; unmatched bases: 5. Germline CDR1 is MNHNS and CDR2 is SASEGT. The CDR3 covers 16 residues. CDR3 bases: TGTGCCAGCAGTGAAGAAGCGGGACAGGGAAATTCACCCCTCCACTTT. It is translated as CASSEEAGQGNSPLHF.

V is TRBV7-2 and J is TRBJ2-7, with a possible D match to TRBD1 (6 bases). The V gene lost 5 bases and the J gene lost 0 bases, with 17 bases spanning the gap. Germline V gene sequence: CDR1 SGHTA, CDR2 FQGNSA. The CDR3 runs 16 residues. The CDR3, as DNA: TGTGCCAGCAGCCTAGTAGGGACGGACAGCTCCTACGAGCAGTACTTC. Translation: CASSLVGTDSSYEQYF.

The V call is TRBV5-1, the J call TRBJ1-2; TRBD1 matches 7 bases. Germline assignment: CDR1 SGHRS and CDR2 YFSETQ. The CDR3 contains 14 residues. V lost 0 bases and J lost 4; bases outside the gene matches: 3. CDR3 region: CASSLEGALYGYTF. CDR3 DNA sequence: TGCGCCAGCAGCTTGGAGGGGGCCCTCTATGGCTACACCTTC.

This clone came up a few times. This rearrangement joins TRBV6-6 to TRBJ1-1; 8 nucleotides match TRBD1. Germline lookup yields CDR1 MNHNY and CDR2 SVGAGI (reference sequence). J lost 6 bases, V lost 7 bases, and 10 bases had no gene match. This CDR3 is built from 14 residues. The CDR3: CASNPGQDTAEAFF. CDR3 coding DNA: TGTGCCAGCAACCCGGGACAGGACACGGCTGAAGCTTTCTTT.

V is TRBV5-8 and J is TRBJ2-1; 11 bases are a match to TRBD2. In germline, CDR1 is SGHTS, CDR2 YDEGEE. V was pared by 6 bases and J by 6 bases, with 2 bases of the junction left unmatched. There are 13 residues in the CDR3. The CDR3 loop is CASKGLAVNEQFF. CDR3 sequence (DNA): TGTGCCAGCAAGGGACTAGCGGTCAATGAGCAGTTCTTC.

This clone was counted only a few times. The chain combines TRBV7-9 with TRBJ2-5; 8 nucleotides agree with TRBD2. Germline trimming cut 5 bases from V and 1 base from J; bases unmatched to any gene: 12. The germline CDR1 and CDR2 sequences are SEHNR and FQNEAQ (reference sequence). CDR3 length: 17 amino acids. The CDR3 sequence is CASSPGGVAGFQETQYF. The CDR3 nucleotides read TGTGCCAGCAGCCCGGGGGGGGTAGCGGGGTTCCAAGAGACCCAGTACTTC.

V is TRBV10-3 and J is TRBJ2-3, with 9 bases matching TRBD1. Germline lookup yields CDR1 ENHRY and CDR2 SYGVKD. The CDR3 contains 14 residues. The V and J ends lost 3 bases and 8 bases, in that order; junction bases with no gene match: 6. Here the CDR3 DNA reads TGTGCCATCAGTGAAGATTCGACAGGGGGTACGCAGTATTTT. It yields the protein CAISEDSTGGTQYF.

This clone was picked up one time. The chain combines TRBV15 with TRBJ2-3, with 10 bases lining up with TRBD2. V was clipped by 4 bases and J by 5 bases; unmatched bases: 6. The CDR3 spans 15 residues. Germline V CDR1 and CDR2: LNHNV, YYDKDF (reference sequence). The CDR3 nucleotides are TGTGCCACCAGCAAGTTAGCGGGGGGTGAAGATACGCAGTATTTT. Protein product: CATSKLAGGEDTQYF.

The CDR3 protein is CASSVEASTRSTDTQYF. The CDR3 DNA sequence: TGTGCCAGCAGCGTAGAGGCCTCTACTAGAAGCACAGATACGCAGTATTTT. The J gene is TRBJ2-3, the V gene TRBV9, with D possibly matching TRBD2 (5 bases). The CDR3 sequence is 17 residues long. In germline, CDR1 is SGDLS, CDR2 YYNGEE. V was clipped by 0 bases and J by 0 bases, with 14 bases between them.

This chain links TRBV27 with TRBJ1-1, with 7 bases fitting TRBD1. The CDR3 sequence is 15 residues long. The V and J ends lost 4 bases and 5 bases, in that order; junction bases with no gene match: 10. Per the germline V gene, CDR1 is MNHEY and CDR2 is SMNVEV (reference sequence). The chain's CDR3 is CASSSRQGLGTEAFF. The CDR3 DNA reads TGTGCCAGCAGTTCTCGACAGGGCCTGGGGACTGAAGCTTTCTTT.

V usage is TRBV7-9 and J usage is TRBJ1-2; 7 bases align to TRBD1. The CDR3 loop spans 15 amino acids. Germline trimming cut 8 bases from V and 0 bases from J; bases unmatched to any gene: 9. Germline loops: CDR1 SEHNR, CDR2 FQNEAQ (reference sequence). CDR3 in amino acids: CASEPGTDTNYGYTF. CDR3 bases: TGTGCCAGCGAACCTGGGACAGACACTAACTATGGCTACACCTTC.